This T cell receptor (beta chain) was observed in a study of human T cells and chemical hapten exposure. Study-wide background: Patch testing was performed with 0.01% DPC on the upper back, with reading at 6 days.

TCRdb passed the RACE reads through MiXCR, listing each CDR3 protein once. The sample has around 57,000 distinct CDR3 sequences; around 11% are singletons. The CDR3 runs 14 residues. The trim removed 2 bases at V and 6 bases at J, leaving 6 bases unmatched. Germline loops: CDR1 SGHTA, CDR2 FQGTGA. Sample time point: pre-sensitization, week 0. Treatment of the sample: therapeutic diphenylcyclopropenone sensitization with weekly scalp DPC. Prior to application of each patch test, blood was drawn. The source of this sequence is a woman between 40 and 55 years old with alopecia areata. Some clones in this sample may be carry-over from other donors' samples. Sequencing used whole blood, obtained in connection with sensitization to the hapten diphenylcyclopropenone (DPC). The rearrangement joins TRBV7-3 to TRBJ2-7; 8 bases map to TRBD1. CDR3 sequence reads: CASSLSGQGAEQYF. The CDR3 DNA reads as TGTGCCAGCAGCTTATCTGGACAGGGTGCCGAGCAGTACTTC.